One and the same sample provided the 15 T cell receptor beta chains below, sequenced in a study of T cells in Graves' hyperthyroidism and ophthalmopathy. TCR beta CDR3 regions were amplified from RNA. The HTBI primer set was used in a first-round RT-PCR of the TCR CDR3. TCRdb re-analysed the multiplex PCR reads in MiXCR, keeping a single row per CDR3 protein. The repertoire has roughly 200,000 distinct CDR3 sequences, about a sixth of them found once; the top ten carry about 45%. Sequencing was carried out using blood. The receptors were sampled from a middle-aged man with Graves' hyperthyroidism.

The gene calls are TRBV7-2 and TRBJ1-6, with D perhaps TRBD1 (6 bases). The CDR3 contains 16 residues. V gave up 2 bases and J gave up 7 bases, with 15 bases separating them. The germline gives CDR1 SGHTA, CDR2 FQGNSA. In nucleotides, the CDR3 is TGTGCCAGCAGCTTATTGAACACAGGGACAAATTCACCCCTCCACTTT. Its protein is CASSLLNTGTNSPLHF.

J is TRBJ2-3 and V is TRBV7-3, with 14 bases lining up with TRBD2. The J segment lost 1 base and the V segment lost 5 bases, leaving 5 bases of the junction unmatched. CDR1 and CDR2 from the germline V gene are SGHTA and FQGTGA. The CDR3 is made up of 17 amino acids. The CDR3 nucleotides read TGTGCCAGCAGCCGACTAGCGGGGGGGCCCGGCACAGATACGCAGTATTTT. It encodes CASSRLAGGPGTDTQYF.

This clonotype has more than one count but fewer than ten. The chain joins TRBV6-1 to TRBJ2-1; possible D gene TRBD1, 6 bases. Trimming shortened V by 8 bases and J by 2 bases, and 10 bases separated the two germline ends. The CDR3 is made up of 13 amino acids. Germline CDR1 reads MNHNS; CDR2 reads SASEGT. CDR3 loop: CASGRGPYNEQFF. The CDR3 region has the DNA TGTGCCAGCGGCAGGGGACCCTACAATGAGCAGTTCTTC.

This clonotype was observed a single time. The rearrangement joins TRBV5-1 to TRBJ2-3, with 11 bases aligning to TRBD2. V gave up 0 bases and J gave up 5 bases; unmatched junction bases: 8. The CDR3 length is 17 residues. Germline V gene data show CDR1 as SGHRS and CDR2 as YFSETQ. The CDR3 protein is CASSLDRLAGGQDTQYF. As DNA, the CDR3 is TGCGCCAGCAGCTTGGACCGCTTAGCGGGGGGGCAAGATACGCAGTATTTT.

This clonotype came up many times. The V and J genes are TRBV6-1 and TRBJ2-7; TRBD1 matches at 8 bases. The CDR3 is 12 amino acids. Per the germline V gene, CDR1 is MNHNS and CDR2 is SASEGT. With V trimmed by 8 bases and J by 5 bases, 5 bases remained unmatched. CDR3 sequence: CASGTGRDEQYF. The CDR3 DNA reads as TGTGCCAGCGGGACAGGCCGGGACGAGCAGTACTTC.

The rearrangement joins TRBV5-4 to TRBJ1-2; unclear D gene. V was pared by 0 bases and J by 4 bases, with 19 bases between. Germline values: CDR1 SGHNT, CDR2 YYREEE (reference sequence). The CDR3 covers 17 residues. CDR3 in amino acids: CASSLGFGGSSPYGYTF. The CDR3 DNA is TGTGCCAGCAGCTTGGGATTCGGAGGGAGCTCCCCCTATGGCTACACCTTC.

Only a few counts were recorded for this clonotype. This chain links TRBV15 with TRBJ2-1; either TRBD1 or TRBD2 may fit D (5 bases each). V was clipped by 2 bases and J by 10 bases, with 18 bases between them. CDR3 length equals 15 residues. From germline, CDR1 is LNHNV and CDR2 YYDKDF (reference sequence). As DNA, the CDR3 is TGTGCCACCAGCAGAACCGGGACGGAGTTATGGGAGCAGTTCTTC. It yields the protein CATSRTGTELWEQFF.

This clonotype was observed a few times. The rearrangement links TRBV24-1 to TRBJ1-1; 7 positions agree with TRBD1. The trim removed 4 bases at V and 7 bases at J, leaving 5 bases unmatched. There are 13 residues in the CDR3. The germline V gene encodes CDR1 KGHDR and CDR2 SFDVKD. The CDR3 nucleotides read TGTGCCACCAGTGACCCACGGACAGGTGAAGCTTTCTTT. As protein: CATSDPRTGEAFF.

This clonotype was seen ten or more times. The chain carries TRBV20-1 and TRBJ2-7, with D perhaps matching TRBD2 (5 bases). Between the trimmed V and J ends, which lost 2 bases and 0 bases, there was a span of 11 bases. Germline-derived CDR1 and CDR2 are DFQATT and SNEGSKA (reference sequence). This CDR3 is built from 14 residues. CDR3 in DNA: TGCAGTGCTAGAAGGCGGGTGAGCTCCTACGAGCAGTACTTC. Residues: CSARRRVSSYEQYF.

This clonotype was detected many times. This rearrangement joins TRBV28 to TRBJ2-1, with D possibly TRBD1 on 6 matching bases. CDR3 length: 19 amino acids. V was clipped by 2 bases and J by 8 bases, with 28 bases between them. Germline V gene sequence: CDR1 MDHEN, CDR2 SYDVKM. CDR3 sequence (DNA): TGTGCCAGCAGTTTAATGCTGAAGCCGGGACAACCCCCCGGGGATGAGCAGTTCTTC. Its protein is CASSLMLKPGQPPGDEQFF.

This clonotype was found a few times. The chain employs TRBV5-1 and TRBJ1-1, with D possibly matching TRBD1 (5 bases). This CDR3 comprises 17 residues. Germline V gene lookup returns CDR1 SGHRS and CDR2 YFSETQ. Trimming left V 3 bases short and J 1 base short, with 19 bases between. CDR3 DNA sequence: TGCGCCAGCAGCTCCCTTAGGCCAGGGAGATGGAACACTGAAGCTTTCTTT. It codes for CASSSLRPGRWNTEAFF.

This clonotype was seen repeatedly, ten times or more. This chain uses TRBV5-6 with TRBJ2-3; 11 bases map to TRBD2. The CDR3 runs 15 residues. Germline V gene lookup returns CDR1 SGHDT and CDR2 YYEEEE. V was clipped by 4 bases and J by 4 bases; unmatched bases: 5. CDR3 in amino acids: CASSPSSGGSDTQYF. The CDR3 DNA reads TGTGCCAGCAGCCCATCTAGCGGGGGGTCAGATACGCAGTATTTT.

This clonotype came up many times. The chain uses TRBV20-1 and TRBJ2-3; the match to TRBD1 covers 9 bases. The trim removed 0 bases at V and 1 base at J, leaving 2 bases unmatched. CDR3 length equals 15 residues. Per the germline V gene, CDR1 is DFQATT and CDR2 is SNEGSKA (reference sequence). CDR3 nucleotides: TGCAGTGCTAGAGAGGACAGGGGCGGCACAGATACGCAGTATTTT. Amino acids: CSAREDRGGTDTQYF.

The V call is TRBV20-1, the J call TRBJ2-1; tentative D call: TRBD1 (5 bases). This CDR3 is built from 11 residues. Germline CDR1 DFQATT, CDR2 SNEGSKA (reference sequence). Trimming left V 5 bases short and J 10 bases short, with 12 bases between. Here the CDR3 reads CSASVDTEQFF. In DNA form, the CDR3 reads TGCAGTGCTTCCGTGGACACCGAGCAGTTCTTC.

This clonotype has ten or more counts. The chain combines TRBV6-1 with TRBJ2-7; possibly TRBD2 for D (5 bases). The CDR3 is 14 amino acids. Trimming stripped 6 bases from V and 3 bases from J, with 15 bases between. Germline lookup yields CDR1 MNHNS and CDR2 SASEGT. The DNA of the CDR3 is TGTGCCAGCAGGAGGACCCACGGGGTCTACGAGCAGTACTTC. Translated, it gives CASRRTHGVYEQYF.